This T cell receptor (beta chain) was captured in a study of regulatory T cells in long-lasting Graves disease (dated by TCRdb to 2020 to 2022). The study in broad terms: Patients with newly diagnosed Graves' disease had been on antithyroid drugs for under 3 months. Peripheral blood TCR sequencing and RNA sequencing compared persistent Graves' disease patients with newly diagnosed Graves' disease patients. The study took place in China and was registered as a clinical trial. A total of roughly 33 samples underwent TCR sequencing: around 13 from persistent and roughly 20 from newly diagnosed Graves' disease patients. The study at large found these results: Compared with newly diagnosed patients, patients with persistent Graves' disease had lower TCR Shannon entropy and fewer highly expanded clones, which suggests clonal expansion. The study examined only peripheral blood because the primary lesion, thyroid tissue, could not be accessed. Sequencing and analysis were restricted to the TCR beta chain. The authors noted that the small sample size was a limitation that may lower accuracy. More public clonotypes were shared among persistent patients (approximately 3,000) than among newly diagnosed patients (more than 950).

The time point label for this specimen denotes: newly diagnosed GD, antithyroid drugs for less than 3 months. For both TCR sequencing and RNA sequencing, RNA was extracted from PBMCs in TRIzol. The diagnosis of Graves' disease was made according to American Thyroid Association guidelines. Patients for the study were recruited at an endocrinology department in Xi'an, China. Each patient gave about 10 milliliters of peripheral blood, collected in an EDTA anticoagulant tube. Ficoll Paque Plus density gradient separation was used to isolate PBMCs, and no further T cell sorting was done. An Agilent 2100 Bioanalyzer and agarose gel were used to check RNA quality, and a NanoDrop 2000 was used to measure RNA concentration. Library prep was done by multiplex PCR. TCRdb names Illumina HiSeq 4000 as the instrument used. TCR beta libraries were built with iRepertoire HTBI primers and Arm-PCR amplification of CDR3 regions. Gel purification was performed on PCR products prior to sequencing. The source study handled its data this way. A total of around 66 TRBV and 14 TRBJ segments were identified across samples and were used for gene usage analysis of CDR3 amino acid clonotypes. COPE and FqMerger were used to merge the filtered high-quality paired reads into contigs. Contigs were aligned with BLAST to IMGT TRBV, TRBD and TRBJ reference genes, and CDR3 was defined per IMGT. Any clonotype with a frequency above 0.1% was counted as a highly expanded clone. Shannon entropy was used to measure repertoire diversity, and the Gini coefficient was used to measure V-J evenness. A clonotype was considered public if more than one individual shared it. TCRdb handled the public reads itself, with Q25 trimming in fastp and clone calling in MiXCR, and kept productive beta chains. When rows share a CDR3 protein, they turn into one entry using the most common DNA and genes. The V and J calls were determined by TCRdb, not by the authors. This sample is represented by fewer than 350,000 distinct CDR3 sequences; more than 15% of them were singletons. The ten top clones hold around 37% of the sample.

In regard to this clonotype: The antigen it binds to is not known. Base-call qualities are not available, and no considerably larger clone is one nucleotide away.

This material consisted of peripheral blood mononuclear cells (PBMCs), taken at new diagnosis, from a patient treated with antithyroid drugs. The TCR sequence derives from a female donor with Graves disease.

The CDR3 region reads CASTGVTGELFF. The nucleotide sequence is given as TGTGCCAGCACAGGGGTTACCGGGGAGCTGTTTTTT. This receptor chain uses TRBV6-1 and TRBJ2-2, with TRBD1 perhaps the D gene, on 6 matching bases. V is pared back by 7 bases and J by 5 bases, with 8 bases lying between the germline termini. The CDR3 goes from the cysteine to the phenylalanine over 12 residues. Left in the record is the CDR3 DNA by itself, 36 bases read in frame from the first base. From a lookup of the germline V gene, CDR1 and CDR2 are MNHNS and SASEGT.